Reported below is one T cell receptor (beta chain). Original analysis: Amplification of reference gene primers provided the estimated nucleated cell counts. The method was immunoSEQ multiplex PCR; TCRdb's version includes in-frame clones alone and lacks a portion of them. The V and J calls and clone size were taken over from that table, and D and trimming were inferred from the DNA. The data hold 40,000 to 55,000 clones, with around 87% observed a single time. This specimen comes from a study of blood T cell repertoires in COVID-19. Study overall: Both acute and convalescent COVID-19 samples were obtained from the United States, Italy and Spain. Sources were T cells, B-cell-depleted T cells, or PBMCs; the material itself was cDNA or gDNA.

CDR3 length: 15 residues. V was pared by 6 bases and J by 4 bases, with 18 bases between. CDR1 is MNHEY and CDR2 is SVGAGI in the germline V gene. The clonotype was recovered from a man aged 50-60 years with active COVID-19. Sequences were obtained from peripheral blood. This chain uses TRBV6-5 with TRBJ1-2; a weak D match, TRBD1 (5 bases). The CDR3 sequence: CASSAFQAGGYGYTF. CDR3 sequence (DNA): TGTGCCAGCAGCGCATTCCAGGCGGGGGGCTATGGCTACACCTTC.